The text below deals with one T cell receptor beta chain. Only a few counts were recorded for this clone. Its antigen target is currently unknown. Within one base of it there is no much larger clone, and no base qualities were kept. Clipping removes 0 bases from V and 12 bases from J, with 2 as the unmatched junction base count. The CDR3 measures 11 amino acids from cysteine to phenylalanine. Only the CDR3 portion is preserved as DNA: 33 bases, with reading frame beginning at the first base. The germline V gene sets CDR1 to SGHTA and CDR2 to FQGNSA. Patients with a history of autoimmune disease or receiving systemic immunosuppression were excluded from the trial. Peripheral blood for TCR sequencing was drawn from every dose cohort at baseline, at cycle 4 day 1 and at cycle 7 day 1. Samples were obtained from an open-label, multicenter, first-in-human phase I dose-escalation trial of ivuxolimab. Adults with locally advanced or metastatic head and neck squamous cell, hepatocellular, melanoma or renal cell carcinoma were enrolled in the trial. Before TCR sequencing, CD4+ and CD8+ T cells were separately sorted from peripheral blood.

These data are taken from a study of OX40 agonist ivuxolimab in advanced cancers. For the wider study: The costimulatory receptor OX40 (CD134) was targeted by ivuxolimab, a fully human IgG2 agonistic monoclonal antibody. Intravenous ivuxolimab was administered to patients every 2 weeks at six dose levels: 0.01, 0.1, 0.3, 1.5, 3 and 10 mg/kg. Of the approximately 53 patients in dose escalation, about 20 had hepatocellular carcinoma, some 15 had melanoma, 9 had renal cell carcinoma and 9 had head and neck cancer. A male proportion of around 80% and a mean age of around 60 years, ranging from roughly 23 to 79, were recorded for the dose-escalation cohort. Prior anti-PD-1, anti-PD-L1 or anti-CTLA-4 therapy was permitted, and checkpoint inhibitors had been received by roughly 40% of dose-escalation patients. Partial responses occurred in three dose-escalation patients, of whom one had hepatocellular carcinoma and two had cutaneous melanoma. The purpose of peripheral TCRbeta sequencing was to test whether ivuxolimab changed TCR sequence diversity and led to clonal T-cell expansion. The paper covers the monotherapy dose-escalation part of the phase I ivuxolimab trial, which included N ≈ 54 patients. Points the paper makes about the study in general: At doses of 0.1 to 3.0 mg/kg, clonal expansion of both CD4+ and CD8+ T cells in blood was seen between baseline and week 6. The antigen specificity of the peripheral T cells that underwent clonal expansion was not determined. After ivuxolimab, expanded clones were on average more numerous among CD8+ T cells than among CD4+ T cells. Low levels of normalized T-cell clonal expansion were also seen in some patients who did not respond. In the 0.1-3.0 mg/kg groups, partial responders were among the patients with the lowest normalized peripheral clonal expansion, particularly in CD8+ T cells.

For sequencing of the TCRbeta CDR3 region, genomic DNA was extracted from the sorted cells. TCRbeta CDR3 regions were sequenced using the immunoSEQ Assay. TCRdb provides this immuneACCESS table in a form limited to in-frame rearrangements. Some clones are lacking; in checked studies, under half of them reflect an unresolved V gene, and why the rest are absent is not known. Here the sample has roughly 90,000 clones; roughly nine tenths occur a single time. The ten top clones hold about 8.7% of the sample. The material sequenced was CD4+ or CD8+ T cells sorted from blood, taken in a trial of the OX40 agonist ivuxolimab. The rearrangement joined TRBV7-2 to TRBJ2-7, and 7 junction bases match TRBD1. The clonotype was recovered from an adult with an advanced solid tumor such as melanoma, head and neck, liver or kidney cancer. The CDR3 in this case is CASSLATGLYF. The DNA sequence follows: TGTGCCAGCAGCTTAGCGACAGGGCTGTACTTC.